Below are 29 T cell receptor beta chains sequenced from a single sample in a study of blood T cell repertoires in COVID-19. TCRdb's copy holds only in-frame clones and misses some; the assay was immunoSEQ multiplex PCR. This sample yields under 200,000 clones, of which around four fifths are seen a single time; 10% to 15% belongs to the top ten. Sequencing input: PBMCs or T cells enriched from blood (not recorded which). Receptor source: a woman aged 60-75 years who had recovered from COVID-19.

V and J are TRBV7-2 and TRBJ1-2, with D unresolved. Trimming took 6 bases from V and 8 from J, leaving 13 bases between them. The germline CDR1 and CDR2 sequences are SGHTA and FQGNSA. The CDR3 has 12 amino acids. The CDR3 nucleotides are TGTGCCAGCAGGGCCGAGGGTGGCGGCTACACCTTC. It yields the protein CASRAEGGGYTF.

CDR3 protein: CASSLRHYYEQYF. As DNA, the CDR3 is TGTGCCAGCAGCCTAAGACATTACTACGAGCAGTACTTC. The chain couples TRBV7-8 to TRBJ2-7; D unclear. The CDR3 has 13 residues. Trimming cost V 5 bases and J 3 bases, with 11 bases left between them. Germline V CDR1 and CDR2: SGHVS, FQNEAQ.

This rearrangement joins TRBV18 to TRBJ2-1; 7 nucleotides agree with TRBD2. CDR3 size: 13 residues. Germline CDR1 is KGHSH and CDR2 is LQKENI. Germline trimming cut 0 bases from V and 7 bases from J; bases unmatched to any gene: 0. As DNA, the CDR3 is TGTGCCAGCTCACCACCTAGCGGGAATGAGCAGTTCTTC. Translating gives CASSPPSGNEQFF.

The V call is TRBV10-1, the J call TRBJ2-3, with 11 bases matching TRBD1. The germline CDR1 and CDR2 sequences are WNHNN and SYGVQD (reference sequence). V trimming: 6 bases; J trimming: 8 bases; junction bases outside the gene matches: 7. This CDR3 region has 14 residues. CDR3 residues: CASRAGTGGGTQYF. The CDR3 coding sequence is TGCGCCAGCAGAGCCGGGACAGGGGGTGGTACGCAGTATTTT.

The CDR3 DNA sequence: TGTGCCAGCAGTTTCATAGGGAGGGGGGTACTGAATCAGCCCCAGCATTTT. Translated: CASSFIGRGVLNQPQHF. The chain is built from TRBV28 and TRBJ1-5; D is perhaps TRBD1 (6 bases). V was shortened by 3 bases and J by 4 bases, with 19 bases between the two germline ends. CDR1 MDHEN and CDR2 SYDVKM come from the germline V gene. The CDR3 is 17 residues long.

The chain recombines TRBV28 with TRBJ2-7; 7 nucleotides line up with TRBD1. The CDR3 sequence is 14 residues long. CDR1 is MDHEN and CDR2 is SYDVKM in the germline V gene. The V and J ends lost 6 bases and 6 bases, in that order; junction bases with no gene match: 11. In nucleotides, the CDR3 is TGTGCCAGCAGCCCCGGGACAGTCAACAGCGAGCAGTACTTC. Its protein is CASSPGTVNSEQYF.

The chain combines TRBV9 with TRBJ2-7, with 10 bases identical to TRBD1. Trimming cost V 4 bases and J 6 bases; bases outside gene matches: 10. In germline, CDR1 is SGDLS, CDR2 YYNGEE. The CDR3 extends over 15 amino acids. CDR3 protein: CASSPQSGTGVEQYF. The CDR3 nucleotides read TGTGCCAGCAGCCCCCAATCCGGGACAGGGGTCGAGCAGTACTTC.

The chain couples TRBV7-8 to TRBJ2-5, with 7 nucleotides matching TRBD1. The V and J ends lost 5 bases and 2 bases, in that order; junction bases with no gene match: 2. The germline V gene has CDR1 SGHVS and CDR2 FQNEAQ. The CDR3 is 13 amino acids. The chain's CDR3 is CASSPTGQETQYF. The CDR3 DNA follows: TGTGCCAGCAGCCCGACAGGGCAAGAGACCCAGTACTTC. The entire variable domain, with the rest obtained from reference TRBV7-8 and TRBJ2-5, is as follows: GAGVSQSPRYKVAKRGQDVALRCDPISGHVSLFWYQQALGQGPEFLTYFQNEAQLDKSGLPSDRFFAERPEGSVSTLKIQRTQQEDSAVYLCASSPTGQETQYFGPGTRLLVL.

The CDR3 DNA sequence: TGTGCCAGCTCACAGTCGACAGGGCCGAACACTGAAGCTTTCTTT. Amino acid sequence: CASSQSTGPNTEAFF. The V gene is TRBV18, the J gene TRBJ1-1; 7 bases agree with TRBD1. Germline loops: CDR1 KGHSH, CDR2 LQKENI. This CDR3 comprises 15 residues. With 4 bases clipped from V and 1 base from J, the junction kept 6 bases outside the gene matches.

This clone appeared once. This rearrangement joins TRBV18 to TRBJ2-5, with D uncertain. Trimming stripped 3 bases from V and 4 bases from J, with 12 bases between. CDR3 length: 14 residues. Germline loops: CDR1 KGHSH, CDR2 LQKENI. In DNA, the CDR3 is TGTGCCAGCTCACCCCCAGGTGGGCGAGAGACCCAGTACTTC. Translation: CASSPPGGRETQYF.

The V gene is TRBV7-8, the J gene TRBJ2-1, with 12 bases that match TRBD1. The germline V gene has CDR1 SGHVS and CDR2 FQNEAQ. V gave up 3 bases and J gave up 9 bases; unmatched junction bases: 3. The CDR3 length is 14 residues. The CDR3 loop reads CASSFRDRGREQFF. The CDR3 nucleotides read TGTGCCAGCAGCTTTAGGGACAGGGGGCGTGAGCAGTTCTTC.

A note on this clone: The sample contains more than one DNA sequence encoding this CDR3. This rearrangement joins TRBV5-1 to TRBJ1-5; D perhaps matches TRBD1 (5 bases). The ends were cut back, 0 bases at V and 2 bases at J, with 6 bases in the middle. This CDR3 has 14 amino acids. Germline assignment: CDR1 SGHRS and CDR2 YFSETQ. The CDR3 DNA sequence: TGCGCCAGCAGCTTGGAAGGGGGCAATCAGCCCCAGCATTTT. The encoded protein is CASSLEGGNQPQHF.

The V call is TRBV19, the J call TRBJ1-4, with D maybe TRBD1 (6 bases). Germline V gene data show CDR1 as LNHDA and CDR2 as SQIVND (reference sequence). The CDR3 is 14 amino acids. The V end was cut by 3 bases, the J end by 8 bases, with 13 bases between. The CDR3 DNA is TGTGCCAGTAGTATGGGGGCGGGGGACGAAAAACTGTTTTTT. It is translated as CASSMGAGDEKLFF.

The rearrangement uses TRBV9 and TRBJ2-3; TRBD2 matches 8 bases. Germline V gene lookup returns CDR1 SGDLS and CDR2 YYNGEE. Trimming took 3 bases from V and 3 from J; bases not matched to a gene: 9. The CDR3 has 16 amino acids. This CDR3 is CASSGPSGGGTDTQYF. CDR3 DNA: TGTGCCAGCAGCGGCCCCAGCGGGGGCGGGACAGATACGCAGTATTTT. The entire variable domain, with the rest obtained from reference TRBV9 and TRBJ2-3, is as follows: DSGVTQTPKHLITATGQRVTLRCSPRSGDLSVYWYQQSLDQGLQFLIQYYNGEERAKGNILERFSAQQFPDLHSELNLSSLELGDSALYFCASSGPSGGGTDTQYFGPGTRLTVL.

This clone occurred once. This chain connects TRBV4-2 to TRBJ2-2; 7 bases agree with TRBD2. V lost 0 bases, J lost 0 bases, and 4 bases stayed unmatched. Germline CDR1 is LGHNA and CDR2 is YNFKEQ. CDR3 length equals 17 residues. CDR3 nucleotide sequence: TGTGCCAGCAGCCAAGAGGGGCTAGCGGCGAACACCGGGGAGCTGTTTTTT. This sequence encodes CASSQEGLAANTGELFF.

CDR3 region: CASSDSGTERDTEAFF. DNA of the CDR3: TGCGCCAGCAGTGACTCAGGGACGGAGCGGGATACTGAAGCTTTCTTT. The chain recombines TRBV10-1 with TRBJ1-1; D perhaps matches TRBD1 (5 bases). Germline V gives CDR1 WNHNN, CDR2 SYGVQD (reference sequence). The CDR3 totals 16 residues. Trimming took 3 bases from V and 5 from J, leaving 19 bases between them.

The V call is TRBV10-3, the J call TRBJ1-2, with a possible D match to TRBD1 (5 bases). Germline assignment: CDR1 ENHRY and CDR2 SYGVKD. The CDR3 runs 13 residues. The V and J ends lost 4 bases and 2 bases respectively, with 8 bases between them. The CDR3 DNA reads as TGTGCCATCAGTGTCGACAGAAACTATGGCTACACCTTC. Protein sequence: CAISVDRNYGYTF.

This chain links TRBV5-4 with TRBJ2-3; 10 bases match TRBD1. Germline CDR1 SGHNT, CDR2 YYREEE (reference sequence). With 4 bases clipped from V and 7 bases from J, the junction kept 12 bases outside the gene matches. The CDR3 has 16 amino acids. The CDR3 sequence is CASSRTGTGDFHTQYF. The CDR3 DNA is TGTGCCAGCAGCAGGACCGGGACAGGGGATTTCCATACGCAGTATTTT. Supplemented by reference TRBV5-4 and TRBJ2-3, the full variable domain reads ETGVTQSPTHLIKTRGQQVTLRCSSQSGHNTVSWYQQALGQGPQFIFQYYREEENGRGNFPPRFSGLQFPNYSSELNVNALELDDSALYLCASSRTGTGDFHTQYFGPGTRLTVL.

This chain joins TRBV19 and TRBJ2-1; TRBD2 might be the D (5 bases). Germline values: CDR1 LNHDA, CDR2 SQIVND (reference sequence). The CDR3 runs to 14 residues. The CDR3 is CATSGDWAYNEQFF. The DNA of the CDR3 is TGTGCGACATCCGGGGATTGGGCCTACAATGAGCAGTTCTTC.

The V and J genes are TRBV28 and TRBJ2-2; possible D gene TRBD1, 6 bases. This CDR3 comprises 14 residues. V lost 5 bases to trimming and J lost 6 bases, with 13 bases between them. Germline CDR1 and CDR2: MDHEN and SYDVKM. The CDR3 protein is CASSTTQGSGELFF. DNA of the CDR3: TGTGCCAGCAGTACCACACAGGGTTCCGGGGAGCTGTTTTTT.

This clone was recorded once. This chain joins TRBV27 and TRBJ1-4; TRBD1 aligns across 7 bases. The CDR3 is 14 residues long. The junction had 6 bases not matched to a gene; V was cut back by 4 bases and J by 7 bases. Germline V gene lookup returns CDR1 MNHEY and CDR2 SMNVEV (reference sequence). The CDR3 spells CASSSRQGGEKLFF. CDR3 sequence (DNA): TGTGCCAGCAGTTCCCGACAGGGAGGTGAAAAACTGTTTTTT.

This rearrangement joins TRBV5-1 to TRBJ2-7; 9 nucleotides align to TRBD2. The CDR3 runs to 15 residues. Germline assignment: CDR1 SGHRS and CDR2 YFSETQ. V lost 5 bases to trimming and J lost 1 base; unmatched junction nucleotides: 7. The chain's CDR3 is CASRLTSGPSYEQYF. The CDR3, as DNA: TGCGCCAGCAGGCTTACTAGCGGGCCGTCCTACGAGCAGTACTTC.

V gene TRBV5-4 combines with J gene TRBJ1-1; 8 bases are a match to TRBD1. This CDR3 region has 15 residues. The germline gives CDR1 SGHNT, CDR2 YYREEE (reference sequence). V lost 4 bases and J lost 4; bases outside the gene matches: 9. The CDR3 protein is CASSADPGGGTEAFF. CDR3 DNA sequence: TGTGCCAGCAGCGCGGATCCAGGGGGCGGCACTGAAGCTTTCTTT.

The chain joins TRBV6-5 to TRBJ2-4; D uncertain. This CDR3 has 15 residues. Germline V gives CDR1 MNHEY, CDR2 SVGAGI. Trimming pared 2 bases from V and 0 bases from J, leaving 8 bases between. CDR3 protein: CASSYNRLAKNIQYF. The DNA of the CDR3 is TGTGCCAGCAGTTACAACAGATTAGCCAAAAACATTCAGTACTTC.

The rearrangement links TRBV27 to TRBJ1-5; 9 bases fit TRBD1. This CDR3 is 17 amino acids long. With V trimmed by 5 bases and J by 7 bases, 15 bases remained unmatched. Germline-derived CDR1 and CDR2 are MNHEY and SMNVEV (reference sequence). CDR3 in DNA: TGTGCCAGCAGTAAAGGACAGGGGAGGCGTTTATGGCAGCCCCAGCATTTT. It specifies CASSKGQGRRLWQPQHF.

The chain is built from TRBV7-9 and TRBJ1-5, with TRBD1 matching over 7 bases. J was trimmed by 5 bases and V by 8 bases; bases with no gene match: 3. The CDR3 is 12 residues long. Germline V CDR1 and CDR2: SEHNR, FQNEAQ (reference sequence). CDR3 nucleotides: TGTGCCAGCGGCCAGGGGGATCAGCCCCAGCATTTT. This translates into CASGQGDQPQHF.

The chain carries TRBV2 and TRBJ1-2; D is possibly TRBD1 (5 bases). This CDR3 has 12 residues. CDR1 SNHLY and CDR2 FYNNEI come from the germline V gene. V lost 4 bases to trimming and J lost 7 bases, with 10 bases between them. In nucleotides, the CDR3 is TGTGCCAGCAGTGGCAGGGAAGCTGGCTACACCTTC. Translating gives CASSGREAGYTF.

The chain is built from TRBV15 and TRBJ2-1; 7 bases fit TRBD1. The V gene's germline CDR1 is LNHNV and CDR2 YYDKDF (reference sequence). The J segment lost 9 bases and the V segment lost 2 bases, leaving 10 bases of the junction unmatched. This CDR3 spans 15 amino acids. CDR3 protein: CATSRKGQWSGEQFF. The DNA of the CDR3 is TGTGCCACCAGCAGAAAGGGACAGTGGAGCGGTGAGCAGTTCTTC.

The V gene is TRBV14, the J gene TRBJ1-2; unclear D gene. In germline, CDR1 is SGHDN, CDR2 FVKESK. The ends were cut back, 3 bases at V and 3 bases at J, with 8 bases in the middle. This CDR3 contains 13 residues. In nucleotides, the CDR3 is TGTGCCAGCAGCCAGAGGGAGGACTATGGCTACACCTTC. Protein: CASSQREDYGYTF.